This T cell receptor beta chain was sequenced during a study of blood T cell repertoires in COVID-19. Study context: The United States, Italy and Spain supplied acute and convalescent COVID-19 samples.

Germline CDR1 is SGHAT and CDR2 is FQNNGV. CDR3 size: 15 residues. With V trimmed by 2 bases and J by 4 bases, 5 bases remained unmatched. Original analysis: Amplification of reference gene primers was used by the study to estimate nucleated cell counts. This table comes from immunoSEQ multiplex PCR, and its TCRdb copy is limited to in-frame clones, with some not included. For V, J and clone size, that table is used; D and trimming come from the DNA. The sample records 200,000 or so clones, approximately 84% being singletons. The chain joins TRBV11-2 to TRBJ2-1; TRBD2 matches 7 bases. Sequencing was performed on peripheral blood. This receptor was taken from a human donor with acute or convalescent COVID-19. The donor label of this sample is uncertain. The CDR3 DNA is TGTGCCAGCAGCTTAAACCTAGCGGAGTACAATGAGCAGTTCTTC. This codes for CASSLNLAEYNEQFF.